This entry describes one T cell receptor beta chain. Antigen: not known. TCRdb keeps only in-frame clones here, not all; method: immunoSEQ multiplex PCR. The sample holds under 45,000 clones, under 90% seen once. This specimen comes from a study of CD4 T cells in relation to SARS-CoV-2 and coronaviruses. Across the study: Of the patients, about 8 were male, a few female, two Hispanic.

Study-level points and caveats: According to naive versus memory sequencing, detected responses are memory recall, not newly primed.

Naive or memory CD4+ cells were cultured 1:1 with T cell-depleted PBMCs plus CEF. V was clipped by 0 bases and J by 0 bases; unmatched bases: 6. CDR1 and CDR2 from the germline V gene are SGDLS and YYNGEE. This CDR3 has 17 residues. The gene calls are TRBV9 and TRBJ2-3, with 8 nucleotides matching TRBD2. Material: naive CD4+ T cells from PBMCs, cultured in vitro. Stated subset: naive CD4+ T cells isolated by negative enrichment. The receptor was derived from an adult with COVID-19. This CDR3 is CASSVDRSGGSTDTQYF. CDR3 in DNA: TGTGCCAGCAGCGTAGATCGGAGCGGGGGAAGCACAGATACGCAGTATTTT.